This passage covers 32 T cell receptor beta chains from one sample sequenced in a study of Ad26.COV2.S vaccination and SARS-CoV-2 variants (dated by TCRdb to the early 2020s). The library relied on the immunoSEQ multiplex PCR assay. The clones in this table, taken by TCRdb from immuneACCESS, are in-frame only. Not every clone is retained; where verified, under half of the shortfall comes from an unresolved V gene, and the cause of the rest is unknown. For this sample there are about 94,000 clones; less than 85% appear just once. The leading ten clones occupy 15% to 20% of the sample. In the paper's terms, the time point label means: individuals recovered from natural SARS-CoV-2 infection. The starting material was peripheral blood, obtained after recovery from COVID-19. These receptors were taken from a human donor who had recovered from COVID-19.

This chain joins TRBV6-2 or TRBV6-3 and TRBJ2-5, with D maybe TRBD2 (6 bases). Trimming removed 3 bases at V and 4 bases at J, with 12 bases between. The V gene's germline CDR1 is MNHEY and CDR2 SVGEGT. There are 14 residues in the CDR3. CDR3 sequence (DNA): TGTGCCAGCAGTTATTCCGGGAGTAGAGAGACCCAGTACTTC. This encodes CASSYSGSRETQYF.

The rearrangement links TRBV5-8 to TRBJ2-3; D is possibly TRBD1 (6 bases). The germline CDR1 and CDR2 sequences are SGHTS and YDEGEE. Between the trimmed V and J ends, which lost 1 base and 9 bases, there was a span of 12 bases. The CDR3 has 13 residues. DNA for the CDR3: TGTGCCAGCAGCTTGCTGGACAGCAACACGCAGTATTTT. It translates to CASSLLDSNTQYF.

The chain joins TRBV6-5 to TRBJ1-1; 8 bases agree with TRBD1. Unmatched junction bases numbered 2, after V lost 4 bases and J lost 1 base. This CDR3 is built from 14 residues. The V gene's germline CDR1 is MNHEY and CDR2 SVGAGI. Written as DNA, the CDR3 is TGTGCCAGCAGTTCGGACAGGGCGAACACTGAAGCTTTCTTT. Its translation: CASSSDRANTEAFF.

This chain connects TRBV13 to TRBJ2-1, with 12 bases identical to TRBD2. Germline CDR1 reads PRHDT; CDR2 reads FYEKMQ (reference sequence). The CDR3 contains 16 residues. V trimming: 5 bases; J trimming: 8 bases; junction bases outside the gene matches: 10. As DNA, the CDR3 is TGTGCCAGCAGCACCCAGACTAGCGGGAGTTTACATGAGCAGTTCTTC. Its protein product is CASSTQTSGSLHEQFF.

This clone was found a few times. V is TRBV6-5 and J is TRBJ2-1; 11 bases match TRBD1. Germline CDR1 and CDR2: MNHEY and SVGAGI. This CDR3 has 13 amino acids. V was clipped by 8 bases and J by 8 bases; unmatched bases: 5. The CDR3, as DNA: TGTGCCAGCCATGGGACAGGGGGTTATGAGCAGTTCTTC. It codes for CASHGTGGYEQFF.

This rearrangement joins TRBV4-1 to TRBJ2-4; D call uncertain. V dropped 8 bases and J dropped 0 bases, with 8 bases sitting between them. Germline CDR1 reads MGHRA; CDR2 reads YSYEKL. The CDR3 covers 13 residues. CDR3 residues: CASLDEAKNIQYF. The CDR3 DNA is TGCGCCAGCCTAGACGAAGCCAAAAACATTCAGTACTTC.

CDR3 DNA sequence: TGTGCCAGCAGCATTGGACTAGCGACCAATGAGCAGTTCTTC. Protein sequence: CASSIGLATNEQFF. This chain joins TRBV7-6 and TRBJ2-1; 9 bases line up with TRBD2. Germline loops: CDR1 SGHVS, CDR2 FNYEAQ. The ends lost 5 bases at V and 6 bases at J; junction bases unmatched: 5. The CDR3 loop spans 14 amino acids. Looking up the rest from reference TRBV7-6 and TRBJ2-1 gives the full variable domain: GAGVSQSPRYKVTKRGQDVALRCDPISGHVSLYWYRQALGQGPEFLTYFNYEAQQDKSGLPNDRFSAERPEGSISTLTIQRTEQRDSAMYRCASSIGLATNEQFFGPGTRLTVL.

The chain combines TRBV7-9 with TRBJ2-5; D possibly corresponds to TRBD1 (5 bases). V gave up 1 base and J gave up 3 bases, with 12 bases separating them. CDR1 SEHNR and CDR2 FQNEAQ come from the germline V gene (reference sequence). This CDR3 spans 15 amino acids. In DNA, the CDR3 is TGTGCCAGCAGCTTAGAAGTAAGGGGTGAAGAGACCCAGTACTTC. It yields the protein CASSLEVRGEETQYF.

The V and J genes are TRBV4-3 and TRBJ1-2; D is perhaps TRBD1 (6 bases). This CDR3 has 12 residues. Germline V gene lookup returns CDR1 LGHNA and CDR2 YSLEER. The V end was cut by 1 base, the J end by 8 bases, with 8 bases between. The CDR3 nucleotides are TGCGCCAGCAGCCAAGCTAGGGGGGGCTACACCTTC. It translates to CASSQARGGYTF.

In nucleotides, the CDR3 is TGTGCCAGCAGTCTAACAGGGGGCGATTCCGGGGAGCTGTTTTTT. Protein sequence: CASSLTGGDSGELFF. The chain links TRBV6-5 to TRBJ2-2, with 9 bases identical to TRBD1. Losses at the gene ends were 5 bases for V and 6 bases for J; bases not matched to a gene: 7. Germline V CDR1 and CDR2: MNHEY, SVGAGI. This CDR3 region has 15 residues.

This clone was counted only a few times. The J gene is TRBJ2-3, the V gene TRBV28; 7 bases match TRBD2. V lost 3 bases to trimming and J lost 2 bases; unmatched junction nucleotides: 5. This CDR3 has 15 residues. Per germline, CDR1 MDHEN and CDR2 SYDVKM. DNA for the CDR3: TGTGCCAGCAGTTTGGGCGGGAGCAACACAGATACGCAGTATTTT. Amino acids: CASSLGGSNTDTQYF.

This clone occurred once. V is TRBV11-2 and J is TRBJ1-1; 8 bases are shared with TRBD1. The CDR3 has 15 residues. The germline gives CDR1 SGHAT, CDR2 FQNNGV. The ends lost 3 bases at V and 1 base at J; junction bases unmatched: 4. CDR3 sequence (DNA): TGTGCCAGCAGCTTGGCAGGGGGCCCGAACACTGAAGCTTTCTTT. This translates into CASSLAGGPNTEAFF. Complete variable domain (other parts from reference TRBV11-2 and TRBJ1-1): EAGVAQSPRYKIIEKRQSVAFWCNPISGHATLYWYQQILGQGPKLLIQFQNNGVVDDSQLPKDRFSAERLKGVDSTLKIQPAKLEDSAVYLCASSLAGGPNTEAFFGQGTRLTVV.

This clone was seen once. V and J are TRBV19 and TRBJ1-2; TRBD1 matches at 8 bases. Germline CDR1 reads LNHDA; CDR2 reads SQIVND (reference sequence). This CDR3 is built from 13 residues. Unmatched junction bases numbered 7, after V lost 8 bases and J lost 5 bases. CDR3 bases: TGTGCCAGTCGACAGGGGTCAAGGTATGGCTACACCTTC. Translating it yields CASRQGSRYGYTF.

To note about this clone: This specimen includes other DNA sequences encoding the same CDR3. This CDR3 is CASSPTGAGANVLTF. The CDR3 DNA reads as TGTGCCAGCAGCCCTACAGGGGCAGGGGCCAACGTCCTGACTTTC. V usage is TRBV27 and J usage is TRBJ2-6; 7 bases match TRBD1. CDR3 length: 15 amino acids. V lost 6 bases to trimming and J lost 4 bases; unmatched junction nucleotides: 6. Germline CDR1 and CDR2: MNHEY and SMNVEV (reference sequence). The full variable domain, rest sourced from reference TRBV27 and TRBJ2-6, is EAQVTQNPRYLITVTGKKLTVTCSQNMNHEYMSWYRQDPGLGLRQIYYSMNVEVTDKGDVPEGYKVSRKEKRNFPLILESPSPNQTSLYFCASSPTGAGANVLTFGAGSRLTVL.

The gene calls are TRBV6-4 and TRBJ2-1, with 9 bases aligning to TRBD1. The CDR3 spans 15 residues. The germline CDR1 and CDR2 sequences are MRHNA and SNTAGT. V lost 6 bases and J lost 4; bases outside the gene matches: 7. In DNA, the CDR3 is TGTGCCAGCAGATCAACAGGGGGCATTTACAATGAGCAGTTCTTC. Protein: CASRSTGGIYNEQFF.

Concerning this clone itself: Other DNA sequences of this sample code for an identical CDR3. The chain recombines TRBV9 with TRBJ2-2; the match to TRBD1 covers 8 bases. The V gene's germline CDR1 is SGDLS and CDR2 YYNGEE. The CDR3 loop spans 16 amino acids. V was clipped by 0 bases and J by 2 bases; unmatched bases: 3. The CDR3 reads CASSVAQGANTGELFF. CDR3 DNA: TGTGCCAGCAGCGTAGCGCAGGGGGCTAACACCGGGGAGCTGTTTTTT.

This rearrangement joins TRBV7-6 to TRBJ2-2, with 7 bases matching TRBD1. Germline CDR1 reads SGHVS; CDR2 reads FNYEAQ. This CDR3 is 15 amino acids long. V dropped 2 bases and J dropped 4; count of bases not matched to a gene: 4. CDR3: CASSLLGGGTGELFF. CDR3 sequence (DNA): TGTGCCAGCAGCTTACTAGGGGGCGGCACCGGGGAGCTGTTTTTT. Filled out from reference TRBV7-6 and TRBJ2-2, the complete variable domain reads GAGVSQSPRYKVTKRGQDVALRCDPISGHVSLYWYRQALGQGPEFLTYFNYEAQQDKSGLPNDRFSAERPEGSISTLTIQRTEQRDSAMYRCASSLLGGGTGELFFGEGSRLTVL.

The chain has TRBV7-8 and TRBJ1-4; tentative D call: TRBD1 (6 bases). CDR1 SGHVS and CDR2 FQNEAQ come from the germline V gene. This CDR3 comprises 19 residues. Trimming left V 8 bases short and J 0 bases short, with 25 bases between. CDR3 in amino acids: CASGGTWTAPSSTNEKLFF. CDR3 DNA: TGTGCCAGCGGAGGCACCTGGACAGCGCCCTCTTCAACTAATGAAAAACTGTTTTTT.

The chain recombines TRBV28 with TRBJ2-2; no firm D call. This CDR3 region has 13 residues. The germline gives CDR1 MDHEN, CDR2 SYDVKM. V was clipped by 6 bases and J by 0 bases, with 5 bases between them. The CDR3 nucleotides are TGTGCCAGCAGGGATACGAACACCGGGGAGCTGTTTTTT. It specifies CASRDTNTGELFF. The full variable domain, its missing parts supplied by reference TRBV28 and TRBJ2-2, is DVKVTQSSRYLVKRTGEKVFLECVQDMDHENMFWYRQDPGLGLRLIYFSYDVKMKEKGDIPEGYSVSREKKERFSLILESASTNQTSMYLCASRDTNTGELFFGEGSRLTVL.

V is TRBV7-2 and J is TRBJ2-5; the D is unclear. V was pared by 7 bases and J by 2 bases, with 14 bases between. Germline V lookup: CDR1 SGHTA, CDR2 FQGNSA. The CDR3 spans 14 residues. CDR3 nucleotides: TGTGCCAGCAACCCTTTGGCGGTGCAAGAGACCCAGTACTTC. Protein sequence: CASNPLAVQETQYF.

V gene TRBV28 combines with J gene TRBJ2-7; 8 nucleotides line up with TRBD1. Losses at the gene ends were 7 bases for V and 2 bases for J; bases not matched to a gene: 10. Germline CDR1 is MDHEN and CDR2 is SYDVKM. The CDR3 covers 15 residues. The CDR3 region is CASTPTPGGTYEQYF. In DNA, the CDR3 is TGTGCCAGCACCCCCACCCCAGGGGGCACCTACGAGCAGTACTTC.

The gene calls are TRBV28 and TRBJ2-3, with 15 bases lining up with TRBD2. Germline V gene sequence: CDR1 MDHEN, CDR2 SYDVKM. The CDR3 spans 16 residues. V shed 5 bases, J shed 6 bases, and the junction held 6 bases outside the gene matches. The CDR3 region has the DNA TGTGCCAGCAGTATCACCGGGACTAGCGGGAGGGATACGCAGTATTTT. Its translation is CASSITGTSGRDTQYF.

The chain recombines TRBV28 with TRBJ2-1, with 10 positions matching TRBD2. From germline, CDR1 is MDHEN and CDR2 SYDVKM. V gave up 3 bases and J gave up 5 bases; unmatched junction bases: 7. This CDR3 has 16 residues. The CDR3 is CASSFPGLAQNNEQFF. The CDR3, as DNA: TGTGCCAGCAGTTTTCCGGGACTAGCGCAGAACAATGAGCAGTTCTTC.

The chain combines TRBV19 with TRBJ1-6, with D perhaps matching TRBD1 (6 bases). Per germline, CDR1 LNHDA and CDR2 SQIVND (reference sequence). Trimming cost V 5 bases and J 1 base, with 15 bases left between them. The CDR3 loop spans 17 amino acids. The CDR3: CASSSGGGGSYNSPLHF. Written as DNA, the CDR3 is TGTGCCAGTAGTTCTGGGGGCGGAGGATCCTATAATTCACCCCTCCACTTT.

The V and J genes are TRBV4-3 and TRBJ2-1, with 8 bases lining up with TRBD2. This CDR3 region has 13 residues. Germline V lookup: CDR1 LGHNA, CDR2 YSLEER. Trimming cost V 8 bases and J 10 bases; bases outside gene matches: 10. As DNA, the CDR3 is TGCGCCAGCTCCGCGACTAGCGTCGAGGAGCAGTTCTTC. It codes for CASSATSVEEQFF.

The J gene is TRBJ2-5, the V gene TRBV11-2; a weak D match, TRBD2 (6 bases). CDR1 and CDR2 (germline): SGHAT, FQNNGV. V was shortened by 4 bases and J by 4 bases, with 16 bases between the two germline ends. The CDR3 length is 15 residues. CDR3 in DNA: TGTGCCAGCAGCTGGAGGTCCTCCGGGGGAGAGACCCAGTACTTC. Its protein product is CASSWRSSGGETQYF.

The V call is TRBV18, the J call TRBJ1-1, with D perhaps matching TRBD1 (5 bases). The CDR3 has 14 residues. Germline assignment: CDR1 KGHSH and CDR2 LQKENI. V was cut by 6 bases and J by 2 bases, with 13 bases left in between. The CDR3 region is CASSRGGANTEAFF. The CDR3 nucleotides are TGTGCCAGCTCCCGGGGCGGGGCAAACACTGAAGCTTTCTTT.

The chain employs TRBV2 and TRBJ2-7, with D possibly being TRBD2 (5 bases). CDR1 is SNHLY, CDR2 FYNNEI, per germline. The CDR3 consists of 14 residues. Between the trimmed V and J ends, which lost 8 bases and 2 bases, there was a span of 16 bases. This CDR3 reads CASGGQLPAYEQYF. As DNA, the CDR3 is TGTGCCAGCGGCGGGCAGCTCCCCGCCTACGAGCAGTACTTC.

This chain uses TRBV27 with TRBJ2-3, with no clear D. The V end lost 2 bases, the J end lost 4 bases, and 10 bases lay between the germline ends. CDR1 and CDR2 (germline): MNHEY, SMNVEV (reference sequence). The CDR3 is 14 amino acids. CDR3 sequence reads: CASSLEILPDTQYF. CDR3 nucleotide sequence: TGTGCCAGCAGTTTAGAGATTTTGCCAGATACGCAGTATTTT.

The genes are TRBV29-1 and TRBJ2-5, with D perhaps TRBD2 (7 bases). Germline CDR1 and CDR2: SQVTM and ANQGSEA. Trimming took 7 bases from V and 4 from J, leaving 19 bases between them. CDR3 length: 14 residues. CDR3 amino acids: CSASGAGAGETQYF. The CDR3 DNA is TGCAGCGCCTCCGGTGCGGGGGCTGGAGAGACCCAGTACTTC.

The genes are TRBV4-1 and TRBJ2-5; TRBD2 agrees at 8 bases. The ends lost 2 bases at V and 0 bases at J; junction bases unmatched: 11. From germline, CDR1 is MGHRA and CDR2 YSYEKL. This CDR3 contains 18 residues. The CDR3 DNA is TGCGCCAGCAGCCAAATTTCCCGACTAGCGAATAACCAAGAGACCCAGTACTTC. Its translation is CASSQISRLANNQETQYF.

This clone was seen only a few times. The chain couples TRBV7-9 to TRBJ1-5; TRBD1 aligns across 7 bases. The V gene end was trimmed by 4 bases and the J gene end by 3 bases; junction bases not matched to a gene: 6. This CDR3 is built from 15 residues. Looked up from germline, CDR1 is SEHNR and CDR2 is FQNEAQ (reference sequence). CDR3 coding DNA: TGTGCCAGCAGCTACACAGGGGACCTCAATCAGCCCCAGCATTTT. Encoded protein: CASSYTGDLNQPQHF.